One sample yielded the 20 T cell receptor beta chains listed below, sequenced in a study of beta chain features in type 1 diabetes. Investigators reverse transcribed all isolated RNA, so they sequenced expressed TCRB transcripts. Here immunoSEQ multiplex PCR was the method, and the copy in TCRdb shows in-frame clones only, minus some. The sample consists of around 500,000 clones, approximately 10% of them appearing once. The sample was naive CD4+ T cells from blood. All receptors come from a woman under 30 in good health.

This clone was observed a handful of times. J is TRBJ2-7 and V is TRBV30; 11 nucleotides line up with TRBD1. The CDR3 sequence is 14 residues long. Per the germline V gene, CDR1 is GTSNPN and CDR2 is SVGIG (reference sequence). V shed 3 bases and J 2 bases; nucleotides not matched to a gene: 3. The CDR3 nucleotides read TGTGCCTGGAGGGGACAGGGGGTTCCCTACGAGCAGTACTTC. Its translation is CAWRGQGVPYEQYF.

This clone has a handful of counts. The chain carries TRBV15 and TRBJ2-5; D perhaps matches TRBD1 (5 bases). This CDR3 contains 15 residues. CDR1 is LNHNV and CDR2 is YYDKDF in the germline V gene (reference sequence). Trimming cost V 0 bases and J 3 bases, with 11 bases left between them. Here the CDR3 reads CATSRDLTAKETQYF. CDR3 sequence (DNA): TGTGCCACCAGCAGAGATTTGACAGCGAAAGAGACCCAGTACTTC.

This clone showed up just a few times. This chain joins TRBV6-5 and TRBJ2-3, with 7 bases aligning to TRBD1. CDR1 MNHEY and CDR2 SVGAGI come from the germline V gene. The length of the CDR3 is 14 residues. Trimming cost V 4 bases and J 4 bases; bases outside gene matches: 5. In nucleotides, the CDR3 is TGTGCCAGCAGTTGGGGACAGAAGTCAGATACGCAGTATTTT. Its translation: CASSWGQKSDTQYF.

The table lists this clone with a few counts. The chain links TRBV9 to TRBJ1-2; D is uncertain. V gave up 6 bases and J gave up 8 bases, with 11 bases separating them. The CDR3 has 11 residues. CDR1 is SGDLS and CDR2 is YYNGEE in the germline V gene. Here the CDR3 reads CASNRDGGYTF. The CDR3, as DNA: TGTGCCAGCAACCGTGACGGCGGCTACACCTTC.

There are a few counts of this clone. This chain joins TRBV29-1 and TRBJ2-7; 7 nucleotides align to TRBD1. After removal of 6 bases from V and 2 bases from J, the junction contained 4 bases not matched to a gene. Per germline, CDR1 SQVTM and CDR2 ANQGSEA. CDR3 length: 12 amino acids. This CDR3 is CSVRGQTYEQYF. The CDR3 DNA follows: TGCAGCGTCAGGGGACAGACCTACGAGCAGTACTTC.

This sequence joins TRBV7-2 and TRBJ2-3; D not resolved. The V and J ends lost 5 bases and 0 bases respectively, with 9 bases between them. Germline V gene sequence: CDR1 SGHTA, CDR2 FQGNSA. This CDR3 contains 14 residues. The CDR3 spells CASSTHGSTDTQYF. The CDR3 DNA reads TGTGCCAGCAGCACCCACGGGAGCACAGATACGCAGTATTTT.

The rearrangement links TRBV7-9 to TRBJ1-1; D uncertain. The CDR3 contains 12 residues. The V end lost 5 bases, the J end lost 10 bases, and 14 bases lay between the germline ends. Looked up from germline, CDR1 is SEHNR and CDR2 is FQNEAQ (reference sequence). The CDR3 DNA is TGTGCCAGCAGCCCTACTGACAAGGCAGCTTTCTTT. This encodes CASSPTDKAAFF.

CDR3 protein: CASSKGNTGGYNEQFF. The CDR3 region has the DNA TGCGCCAGCAGCAAGGGCAACACAGGGGGCTACAATGAGCAGTTCTTC. The rearrangement links TRBV5-1 to TRBJ2-1; 8 positions agree with TRBD1. Germline lookup yields CDR1 SGHRS and CDR2 YFSETQ. CDR3 length: 16 amino acids. V was pared by 4 bases and J by 3 bases, with 9 bases of the junction left unmatched. The whole variable domain, filled in from reference TRBV5-1 and TRBJ2-1, reads KAGVTQTPRYLIKTRGQQVTLSCSPISGHRSVSWYQQTPGQGLQFLFEYFSETQRNKGNFPGRFSGRQFSNSRSEMNVSTLELGDSALYLCASSKGNTGGYNEQFFGPGTRLTVL.

This clone was seen a few times. The chain links TRBV7-3 to TRBJ2-3; D is undetermined. Germline CDR1 and CDR2: SGHTA and FQGTGA. V was cut by 5 bases and J by 0 bases, with 3 bases left in between. The length of the CDR3 is 12 residues. For the CDR3, the DNA is TGTGCCAGCAGCGAGAGCACAGATACGCAGTATTTT. It specifies CASSESTDTQYF. The whole variable domain, filled in from reference TRBV7-3 and TRBJ2-3, reads GAGVSQTPSNKVTEKGKYVELRCDPISGHTALYWYRQSLGQGPEFLIYFQGTGAADDSGLPNDRFFAVRPEGSVSTLKIQRTERGDSAVYLCASSESTDTQYFGPGTRLTVL.

This clone was detected only a few times. The CDR3 DNA reads as TGTGCCAGCAGCCCCGTCTGGCAAGAGACCCAGTACTTC. It specifies CASSPVWQETQYF. The chain couples TRBV6-6 to TRBJ2-5; D gene uncertain. The CDR3 is 13 residues long. Trimming cost V 6 bases and J 2 bases, with 10 bases left between them. Germline loops: CDR1 MNHNY, CDR2 SVGAGI (reference sequence).

This clone has just a few counts. The chain couples TRBV29-1 to TRBJ2-3; 7 positions match TRBD2. There are 16 residues in the CDR3. With V trimmed by 4 bases and J by 0 bases, 10 bases remained unmatched. Germline lookup yields CDR1 SQVTM and CDR2 ANQGSEA. In nucleotides, the CDR3 is TGCAGCGTTGCGGGGAGGGAGGTCTTCAGCACAGATACGCAGTATTTT. Residues: CSVAGREVFSTDTQYF.

This clone was seen a handful of times. The J gene is TRBJ2-1, the V gene TRBV7-9; the match to TRBD1 covers 9 bases. CDR3 size: 15 residues. Germline-derived CDR1 and CDR2 are SEHNR and FQNEAQ (reference sequence). J was trimmed by 2 bases and V by 5 bases; bases with no gene match: 4. The chain's CDR3 is CASSPRTGAYNEQFF. The CDR3 DNA sequence: TGTGCCAGCAGCCCCCGGACAGGGGCCTACAATGAGCAGTTCTTC.

The chain combines TRBV7-3 with TRBJ2-1; D may match TRBD1 or TRBD2 (6 bases each). Germline V gene sequence: CDR1 SGHTA, CDR2 FQGTGA. Trimming pared 5 bases from V and 3 bases from J, leaving 17 bases between. The CDR3 runs 16 residues. This CDR3 reads CASSPAVGGHYNEQFF. DNA of the CDR3: TGTGCCAGCAGCCCGGCCGTAGGGGGGCACTACAATGAGCAGTTCTTC.

This clone has more than one count but fewer than ten. V and J are TRBV9 and TRBJ1-5; no firm D call. Deletions cut 0 bases from V and 2 bases from J, with 15 bases between. This CDR3 region has 17 residues. Germline CDR1 reads SGDLS; CDR2 reads YYNGEE. In nucleotides, the CDR3 is TGTGCCAGCAGCGTAGTCCCCGGACGGGAGGGCAATCAGCCCCAGCATTTT. It codes for CASSVVPGREGNQPQHF.

The chain employs TRBV7-2 and TRBJ2-3, with 7 positions matching TRBD1. V dropped 6 bases and J dropped 2; count of bases not matched to a gene: 11. This CDR3 spans 16 amino acids. Germline V gene sequence: CDR1 SGHTA, CDR2 FQGNSA. The CDR3 here is CASSSEGTVYTDTQYF. Here the CDR3 DNA reads TGTGCCAGCAGTTCTGAAGGGACAGTCTACACAGATACGCAGTATTTT. Combining the CDR3 with reference TRBV7-2 and TRBJ2-3 gives the whole variable domain GAGVSQSPSNKVTEKGKDVELRCDPISGHTALYWYRQSLGQGLEFLIYFQGNSAPDKSGLPSDRFSAERTGGSVSTLTIQRTQQEDSAVYLCASSSEGTVYTDTQYFGPGTRLTVL.

The chain employs TRBV9 and TRBJ2-2; TRBD2 is a possible D gene (6 bases). The V gene lost 0 bases and the J gene lost 1 base, with 16 bases spanning the gap. Germline CDR1 SGDLS, CDR2 YYNGEE. The CDR3 spans 18 residues. CDR3 amino acids: CASSVDRRGSGNTGELFF. The CDR3 DNA is TGTGCCAGCAGCGTAGATAGGCGGGGTAGCGGGAACACCGGGGAGCTGTTTTTT.

This clone showed up just a few times. The J gene is TRBJ2-1, the V gene TRBV18; tentatively, D is TRBD1 or TRBD2 (5 bases each). The ends were cut back, 6 bases at V and 1 base at J, with 10 bases in the middle. The germline CDR1 and CDR2 sequences are KGHSH and LQKENI. CDR3 length equals 14 residues. The CDR3, as DNA: TGTGCCAGCTCGACGGGGCCTTCCTACAATGAGCAGTTCTTC. Protein product: CASSTGPSYNEQFF.

This clone turned up a few times. V is TRBV7-2 and J is TRBJ2-3; 8 nucleotides agree with TRBD1. This CDR3 has 16 amino acids. The germline V gene has CDR1 SGHTA and CDR2 FQGNSA. J was trimmed by 0 bases and V by 0 bases; bases with no gene match: 2. CDR3 sequence reads: CASSLAGTGSTDTQYF. The DNA of the CDR3 is TGTGCCAGCAGCTTAGCTGGGACAGGAAGCACAGATACGCAGTATTTT.

The gene calls are TRBV15 and TRBJ2-1; D gene unclear. Germline CDR1 LNHNV, CDR2 YYDKDF (reference sequence). V gave up 1 base and J gave up 4 bases, with 2 bases separating them. The CDR3 length is 12 residues. The CDR3 protein is CATSRVYNEQFF. The CDR3 DNA is TGTGCCACCAGCAGAGTGTACAATGAGCAGTTCTTC.

The chain is built from TRBV2 and TRBJ2-7, with D perhaps assigned TRBD1 or TRBD2 (5 bases each). Trimming stripped 6 bases from V and 2 bases from J, with 5 bases between. This CDR3 is built from 11 residues. Germline V gene data show CDR1 as SNHLY and CDR2 as FYNNEI. The CDR3 bases are TGTGCCAGCAGGGGGGCCTACGAGCAGTACTTC. It codes for CASRGAYEQYF.